This TCR beta chain stems from a study of blood T cell repertoires in COVID-19. On the study more broadly: The study drew acute and convalescent COVID-19 samples from the United States, Italy and Spain. Sources were T cells, B-cell-depleted T cells, or PBMCs; the material itself was cDNA or gDNA.

V was pared by 4 bases and J by 5 bases, with 14 bases between. The CDR3 is 14 amino acids. CDR1 and CDR2 from the germline V gene are LGHDT and YNNKEL (reference sequence). How the authors handled the data: The assay estimated nucleated cells by amplifying reference gene primers. Produced via immunoSEQ multiplex PCR; TCRdb's table is partial and in-frame only. Clone size and the V and J calls come from that table; the DNA yielded D and trimming. Of 240,000 or so clones listed, 88% were seen once; the top ten hold around 0.78%. The receptor's source is a woman aged 30 to 39 with acute or convalescent COVID-19. The specimen sequenced was peripheral blood. This sequence joins TRBV3-1 (or the pseudogene TRBV3-2) and TRBJ1-2; possibly TRBD1 for D (6 bases). The CDR3 region has the DNA TGTGCCAGCAGCCCCATTGGCAGGGGATATGGCTACACCTTC. Amino acid sequence: CASSPIGRGYGYTF.